These 8 T cell receptor beta chains originate from one sample sequenced in a study of post-analysis software for immune sequencing data. These receptors' targets are unknown. Every TCR beta cDNA library bore unique molecular identifiers. TCRdb re-called the PCR reads through MiXCR, storing one row per CDR3 protein. Among some 500,000 distinct CDR3 sequences listed, around 40% were seen once. Regarding the study as a whole: Patients carried 5 or 6 TRBV segments more frequently than controls did, and TRBV5-6, TRBV5-1 and TRBV20-1 were among them.

Specimen: blood. These receptors were collected from a girl between 5 and 17 years old with multiple sclerosis.

CDR3: CASSLDGSQFF. The CDR3 DNA reads TGTGCCAGCAGCTTAGACGGTTCGCAGTTCTTC. The V and J genes are TRBV7-9 and TRBJ2-1; no definite D call. Per the germline V gene, CDR1 is SEHNR and CDR2 is FQNEAQ (reference sequence). This CDR3 has 11 residues. The V end was cut by 1 base, the J end by 12 bases, with 7 bases between.

V usage is TRBV5-1 and J usage is TRBJ2-1, with TRBD2 matching 7 bases. Germline trimming cut 4 bases from V and 3 bases from J; bases unmatched to any gene: 7. The CDR3 spans 15 residues. Germline CDR1 SGHRS, CDR2 YFSETQ. CDR3 region: CASSGGGIVYNEQFF. In DNA form, the CDR3 reads TGCGCCAGCAGCGGCGGGGGAATTGTCTACAATGAGCAGTTCTTC.

This clonotype occurred a few times. V gene TRBV5-1 combines with J gene TRBJ2-1, with a tentative D call TRBD2 (6 bases). V gave up 3 bases and J gave up 5 bases, with 12 bases separating them. The CDR3 is 14 residues long. Germline V gene sequence: CDR1 SGHRS, CDR2 YFSETQ. CDR3 in DNA: TGCGCCAGCAGCTCGGGGGATGGGGACAATGAGCAGTTCTTC. This sequence encodes CASSSGDGDNEQFF.

This chain connects TRBV3-1 to TRBJ2-1, with TRBD2 matching over 8 bases. The CDR3 sequence is 16 residues long. The ends lost 1 base at V and 5 bases at J; junction bases unmatched: 7. Germline V gene lookup returns CDR1 LGHDT and CDR2 YNNKEL (reference sequence). This chain's CDR3 is CASSQGPSGLDNEQFF. CDR3 nucleotides: TGTGCCAGCAGCCAAGGGCCTAGCGGGCTTGACAATGAGCAGTTCTTC.

The J gene is TRBJ1-2, the V gene TRBV20-1, with D maybe TRBD1 (5 bases). The CDR3 spans 15 residues. Trimming took 3 bases from V and 2 from J, leaving 16 bases between them. CDR1 and CDR2 (germline): DFQATT, SNEGSKA (reference sequence). In DNA, the CDR3 is TGCAGTGCTAGGTGGACAAGTGGGTCAAACTATGGCTACACCTTC. It encodes CSARWTSGSNYGYTF.

This clonotype was picked up many times. V usage is TRBV2 and J usage is TRBJ2-3; 8 nucleotides match TRBD2. J lost 5 bases, V lost 8 bases, and 3 bases had no gene match. The CDR3 has 12 amino acids. The germline V gene encodes CDR1 SNHLY and CDR2 FYNNEI. The CDR3 loop reads CASRLAGDTQYF. The CDR3 nucleotides are TGTGCCAGCCGCCTAGCGGGAGATACGCAGTATTTT.

This clonotype was found a few times. J is TRBJ2-1 and V is TRBV5-1; 7 bases are shared with TRBD2. The CDR3 loop spans 14 amino acids. The germline gives CDR1 SGHRS, CDR2 YFSETQ. V lost 0 bases to trimming and J lost 7 bases; unmatched junction nucleotides: 4. The CDR3 is CASSLASGQNEQFF. The CDR3 coding sequence is TGCGCCAGCAGCTTGGCTAGCGGACAAAATGAGCAGTTCTTC.

The chain couples TRBV4-2 to TRBJ2-3; 8 bases are shared with TRBD1. The CDR3 is 17 amino acids. CDR1 LGHNA and CDR2 YNFKEQ come from the germline V gene. V shed 1 base and J 5 bases; nucleotides not matched to a gene: 11. Here the CDR3 DNA reads TGTGCCAGCAGCCAAGGGCGGCCGGGGACAGGCGTAGATACGCAGTATTTT. This codes for CASSQGRPGTGVDTQYF.